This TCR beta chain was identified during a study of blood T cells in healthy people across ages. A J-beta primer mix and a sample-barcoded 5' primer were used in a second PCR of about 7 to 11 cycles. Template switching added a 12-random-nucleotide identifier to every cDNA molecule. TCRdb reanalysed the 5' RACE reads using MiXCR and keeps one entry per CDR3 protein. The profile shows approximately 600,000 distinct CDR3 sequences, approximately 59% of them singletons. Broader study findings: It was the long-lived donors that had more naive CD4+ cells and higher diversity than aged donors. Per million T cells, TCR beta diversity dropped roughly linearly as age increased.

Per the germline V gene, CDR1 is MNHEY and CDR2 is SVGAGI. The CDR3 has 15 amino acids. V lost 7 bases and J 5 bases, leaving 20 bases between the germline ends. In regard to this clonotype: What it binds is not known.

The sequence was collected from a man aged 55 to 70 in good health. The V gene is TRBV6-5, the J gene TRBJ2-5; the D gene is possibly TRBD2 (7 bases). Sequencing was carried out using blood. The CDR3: CASTRSGGPGETQYF. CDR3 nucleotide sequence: TGTGCCAGCACCCGATCCGGGGGGCCTGGGGAGACCCAGTACTTC.